Below are 13 T cell receptor beta chains sequenced from a single sample in a study of response to subunit inactivated influenza vaccine. From the RT-PCR reads, TCRdb called clonotypes with MiXCR, one entry per CDR3 protein. Of under 550,000 distinct CDR3 sequences listed, less than 8% were seen once; the top ten hold around 13%. The starting material was PBMCs from blood, obtained less than 30 months after vaccination. The receptors shown here come from a man aged 50-75 years who received an inactivated influenza vaccine.

CDR3 nucleotides: TGTGCCAGCAGTCCATGGGGACTAGCGGGGGTCACAGATACGCAGTATTTT. Residues: CASSPWGLAGVTDTQYF. This chain joins TRBV28 and TRBJ2-3; 14 bases fit TRBD2. V was pared by 5 bases and J by 2 bases, with 6 bases of the junction left unmatched. Germline lookup yields CDR1 MDHEN and CDR2 SYDVKM. The CDR3 contains 17 residues. The full variable domain, completed using reference TRBV28 and TRBJ2-3, is DVKVTQSSRYLVKRTGEKVFLECVQDMDHENMFWYRQDPGLGLRLIYFSYDVKMKEKGDIPEGYSVSREKKERFSLILESASTNQTSMYLCASSPWGLAGVTDTQYFGPGTRLTVL.

The chain recombines TRBV7-3 with TRBJ2-1; 7 nucleotides line up with TRBD1. Looked up from germline, CDR1 is SGHTA and CDR2 is FQGTGA. V shed 5 bases and J 9 bases; nucleotides not matched to a gene: 13. The CDR3 is 15 residues long. DNA of the CDR3: TGTGCCAGCAGCCCCAACCCAGGGGGTAAAGGTGAGCAGTTCTTC. The encoded protein is CASSPNPGGKGEQFF.

The CDR3 loop reads CASSSGQRNSGNTIYF. The CDR3 nucleotides are TGTGCCAGCAGCTCCGGACAGAGAAACTCTGGAAACACCATATATTTT. The V call is TRBV7-2, the J call TRBJ1-3, with D possibly TRBD1 on 6 matching bases. Trimming took 4 bases from V and 0 from J, leaving 13 bases between them. CDR3 length: 16 residues. Germline V CDR1 and CDR2: SGHTA, FQGNSA. Variable domain in full (rest from reference TRBV7-2 and TRBJ1-3): GAGVSQSPSNKVTEKGKDVELRCDPISGHTALYWYRQSLGQGLEFLIYFQGNSAPDKSGLPSDRFSAERTGGSVSTLTIQRTQQEDSAVYLCASSSGQRNSGNTIYFGEGSWLTVV.

This clonotype was found a few times. The chain joins TRBV6-2 or TRBV6-3 to TRBJ1-1; D is ambiguous. There are 14 residues in the CDR3. V was clipped by 1 base and J by 4 bases, with 10 bases between them. The germline V gene has CDR1 MNHEY and CDR2 SVGEGT. The CDR3 protein is CASSYLAEGTEAFF. As DNA, the CDR3 is TGTGCCAGCAGTTACTTAGCTGAGGGCACTGAAGCTTTCTTT.

The chain joins TRBV11-2 to TRBJ2-5; 15 bases align to TRBD2. This CDR3 has 16 residues. V lost 1 base, J lost 5 bases, and 2 bases stayed unmatched. CDR1 and CDR2 from the germline V gene are SGHAT and FQNNGV. CDR3 residues: CASSLGTSGRAETQYF. The CDR3 DNA is TGTGCCAGCAGCTTAGGGACTAGCGGGAGGGCCGAGACCCAGTACTTC.

The V call is TRBV7-9, the J call TRBJ1-2; 12 nucleotides align to TRBD1. Germline trimming cut 1 base from V and 7 bases from J; bases unmatched to any gene: 7. There are 16 residues in the CDR3. Germline CDR1 SEHNR, CDR2 FQNEAQ (reference sequence). In nucleotides, the CDR3 is TGTGCCAGCAGCTTAGAAAGCGGGACAGGGGGCTTTGGCTACACCTTC. Encoded protein: CASSLESGTGGFGYTF.

This clonotype was observed at least ten times. The chain recombines TRBV5-6 with TRBJ2-7, with D possibly matching TRBD1 (6 bases). Looked up from germline, CDR1 is SGHDT and CDR2 is YYEEEE. The germline V and J ends were trimmed by 4 bases and 3 bases, with 11 bases remaining between them. The CDR3 sequence is 13 residues long. Here the CDR3 reads CASSPLQGYEQYF. The CDR3 nucleotides are TGTGCCAGCAGCCCCTTACAGGGCTACGAGCAGTACTTC.

The chain combines TRBV10-3 with TRBJ2-6; D remains unclear. Germline V gene lookup returns CDR1 ENHRY and CDR2 SYGVKD. The V gene lost 2 bases and the J gene lost 0 bases, with 11 bases spanning the gap. The CDR3 length is 17 residues. This CDR3 is CAISEAEQSSGANVLTF. The CDR3 DNA sequence: TGTGCCATCAGTGAGGCAGAACAAAGCTCTGGGGCCAACGTCCTGACTTTC.

The table lists this clonotype with many counts. One end of the junction varies from germline; a read error may be responsible. The rearrangement links TRBV5-1 to TRBJ1-2; perhaps TRBD1 as D (6 bases). CDR3 length: 13 residues. Germline V CDR1 and CDR2: SGHRS, YFSETQ. CDR3 region: CASSLAGDYGYTF. CDR3 coding DNA: TGTGCCAGCAGCTTAGCAGGGGACTATGGCTACACCTTC.

The chain couples TRBV5-4 to TRBJ1-1, with 10 bases that match TRBD1. The trim removed 3 bases at V and 8 bases at J, leaving 7 bases unmatched. The CDR3 has 14 residues. Germline CDR1 and CDR2: SGHNT and YYREEE (reference sequence). CDR3 amino acids: CASSSFRDRGEAFF. CDR3 coding DNA: TGTGCCAGCAGCTCCTTCCGGGACAGGGGAGAAGCTTTCTTT.

The chain is built from TRBV4-3 and TRBJ2-3; 8 bases agree with TRBD2. V shed 0 bases, J shed 8 bases, and the junction held 10 bases outside the gene matches. This CDR3 is built from 16 residues. Per germline, CDR1 LGHNA and CDR2 YSLEER. CDR3 region: CASSQDFSGAGGTQYF. In nucleotides, the CDR3 is TGCGCCAGCAGCCAAGATTTTAGCGGGGCAGGAGGTACGCAGTATTTT.

V usage is TRBV5-5 and J usage is TRBJ1-2; 11 bases line up with TRBD1. With 3 bases clipped from V and 8 bases from J, the junction kept 3 bases outside the gene matches. The CDR3 totals 13 residues. Germline CDR1 SGHKS, CDR2 YYEKEE (reference sequence). In DNA form, the CDR3 reads TGTGCCAGCAGCTACCGGACAGGGGGCGGCTACACCTTC. Its translation is CASSYRTGGGYTF.

This clonotype was seen repeatedly, ten times or more. This chain uses TRBV12-3 or TRBV12-4 with TRBJ1-1; the D gene is possibly TRBD1 (5 bases). The CDR3 is 14 residues long. The V end lost 7 bases, the J end lost 5 bases, and 17 bases lay between the germline ends. The CDR3 loop reads CASIGAGRFTEAFF. CDR3 nucleotide sequence: TGTGCCAGCATCGGGGCAGGGAGGTTTACTGAAGCTTTCTTT.